This is a list of T cell receptor beta chains from one sample in a study of T-cell memory formation after mild COVID-19. TCRdb analysed the 5' RACE reads with MiXCR anew, one entry per CDR3 protein. The sample holds 150,000 to 200,000 distinct CDR3 sequences, about 9.9% seen once. What was sequenced was PBMCs or a T cell subset sorted from them (not recorded which). Receptors were obtained from a man aged 18-30 years who had mild COVID-19 (a few samples of this study predate the infection). Cell type and time point are not known. The CDR3 runs from the conserved cysteine through the conserved F or W. A D gene is named only where the DNA matches it firmly. Clone size, where shown, is once, few, many, or a class for clones that have expanded.

v_gene: TRBV6-1
j_gene: TRBJ2-7
d_gene: -
abundance: few
CDR3nt: TGTGCCAGCAGCTCGACATCCCAGATCTCCTACGAGCAGTACTTC
CDR3aa: CASSSTSQISYEQYF

v_gene: TRBV20-1
j_gene: TRBJ1-1
d_gene: -
abundance: -
CDR3nt: TGCAGTGCTAGATTAGGGGGGGCTTTCTTT
CDR3aa: CSARLGGAFF

v_gene: TRBV7-6
j_gene: TRBJ1-5
d_gene: -
abundance: -
CDR3nt: TGTGCCAGCAACCCCGGGGAGGGCCAGCCCCAGCATTTT
CDR3aa: CASNPGEGQPQHF

v_gene: TRBV9
j_gene: TRBJ2-3
d_gene: -
abundance: -
CDR3nt: TGTGCCAGCAGCGCGTTGTTGAGCACAGATACGCAGTATTTT
CDR3aa: CASSALLSTDTQYF

v_gene: TRBV28
j_gene: TRBJ1-2
d_gene: -
abundance: few
CDR3nt: TGTGCCAGCAGGACAGGTCCCTCCTATGGCTACACCTTC
CDR3aa: CASRTGPSYGYTF

v_gene: TRBV5-1
j_gene: TRBJ1-2
d_gene: -
abundance: -
CDR3nt: TGCGCCAGCAGCTTGTCATCACACTTCCTCCGCGTTGTGAATTCGGACGGGTATGGCTACACCTTC
CDR3aa: CASSLSSHFLRVVNSDGYGYTF

v_gene: TRBV7-9
j_gene: TRBJ1-1
d_gene: -
abundance: few
CDR3nt: TGTGCCAGCAGCCCGGACAGACTAAACACTGAAGCTTTCTTT
CDR3aa: CASSPDRLNTEAFF

v_gene: TRBV4-3
j_gene: TRBJ2-5
d_gene: -
abundance: few
CDR3nt: TGCGCCAGCAGCCAAGATTGGCGGGAGACCCAGTACTTC
CDR3aa: CASSQDWRETQYF

v_gene: TRBV20-1
j_gene: TRBJ2-5
d_gene: -
abundance: -
CDR3nt: TGCAGTGCTAGGTACTCAACCCGGGGAGAGACCCAGTACTTC
CDR3aa: CSARYSTRGETQYF

v_gene: TRBV15
j_gene: TRBJ1-3
d_gene: -
abundance: -
CDR3nt: TGTGCCACCAGCACCGGAAACACCATATATTTT
CDR3aa: CATSTGNTIYF

v_gene: TRBV7-2
j_gene: TRBJ1-2
d_gene: -
abundance: -
CDR3nt: TGTGCCAGCAGCTTAGAGGAGCGGGGCTACACCTTC
CDR3aa: CASSLEERGYTF

v_gene: TRBV7-9
j_gene: TRBJ1-1
d_gene: TRBD1
abundance: few
CDR3nt: TGTGCCAGCAGCTTCGTGACAGGGTCCACTGAAGCTTTCTTT
CDR3aa: CASSFVTGSTEAFF

v_gene: TRBV5-1
j_gene: TRBJ1-2
d_gene: -
abundance: -
CDR3nt: TGCGCCAGCAGGGTCAGCGAGAACTATGGCTACACCTTC
CDR3aa: CASRVSENYGYTF

v_gene: TRBV5-4
j_gene: TRBJ2-2
d_gene: TRBD1
abundance: -
CDR3nt: TGTGCCAGCAGCTCAGGGACAGGGAACACCGGGGAGCTGTTTTTT
CDR3aa: CASSSGTGNTGELFF

v_gene: TRBV6-5
j_gene: TRBJ1-1
d_gene: -
abundance: -
CDR3nt: TGTGCCAGCAGTTACATCGGGGGCGTAGCTTTCTTT
CDR3aa: CASSYIGGVAFF

v_gene: TRBV5-1
j_gene: TRBJ1-1
d_gene: -
abundance: few
CDR3nt: TGCGCCAGCAGCCTAGGGCCTTCGAACACTGAAGCTTTCTTT
CDR3aa: CASSLGPSNTEAFF

v_gene: TRBV20-1
j_gene: TRBJ1-2
d_gene: TRBD1
abundance: few
CDR3nt: TGCAGTGCTAGATCCGGGCCCCCCGGGACAGTTCTCATTTATGGCTACACCTTC
CDR3aa: CSARSGPPGTVLIYGYTF

v_gene: TRBV4-1
j_gene: TRBJ2-5
d_gene: -
abundance: few
CDR3nt: TGCGCCAGCAGCCAAGAGACGGCCACGAAGACCCAGTACTTC
CDR3aa: CASSQETATKTQYF

v_gene: TRBV7-2
j_gene: TRBJ2-5
d_gene: -
abundance: few
CDR3nt: TGTGCCAGCAGCTTAGACACCCAGGGAGAGACCCAGTACTTC
CDR3aa: CASSLDTQGETQYF

v_gene: TRBV12-3/TRBV12-4
j_gene: TRBJ1-2
d_gene: -
abundance: -
CDR3nt: TGTGCCAGCAGTTTAGCGAATGGCTACACCTTC
CDR3aa: CASSLANGYTF

v_gene: TRBV4-3
j_gene: TRBJ1-6
d_gene: -
abundance: many
CDR3nt: TGCGCCAGCAGCCTCACACACAGCTCCTATAATTCACCCCTCCACTTT
CDR3aa: CASSLTHSSYNSPLHF

v_gene: TRBV11-2
j_gene: TRBJ2-3
d_gene: -
abundance: few
CDR3nt: TGTGCCAGCAGCTTACCCGTCACAGATACGCAGTATTTT
CDR3aa: CASSLPVTDTQYF

v_gene: TRBV5-1
j_gene: TRBJ2-3
d_gene: TRBD1
abundance: -
CDR3nt: TGCGCCAGCAACCGGGACAGAGGCACAGATACGCAGTATTTT
CDR3aa: CASNRDRGTDTQYF

v_gene: TRBV7-2
j_gene: TRBJ1-1
d_gene: TRBD1
abundance: many
CDR3nt: TGTGCCAGCAGCTTGGACAGGATTGGTACTGAAGCTTTCTTT
CDR3aa: CASSLDRIGTEAFF

v_gene: TRBV12-3/TRBV12-4
j_gene: TRBJ2-7
d_gene: TRBD1
abundance: many
CDR3nt: TGTGCCAGCAGCACGGGACAGGGGGCCAACGAGCAGTACTTC
CDR3aa: CASSTGQGANEQYF

v_gene: TRBV7-3
j_gene: TRBJ1-6
d_gene: TRBD1
abundance: -
CDR3nt: TGTGCCAGCAGCCAAAGGACAGGTTATAATTCACCCCTCCACTTT
CDR3aa: CASSQRTGYNSPLHF

v_gene: TRBV6-2/TRBV6-3
j_gene: TRBJ2-1
d_gene: TRBD1
abundance: few
CDR3nt: TGTGCCAGCAAAGGGACAGCCTACAATGAGCAGTTCTTC
CDR3aa: CASKGTAYNEQFF

v_gene: TRBV20-1
j_gene: TRBJ2-5
d_gene: TRBD2
abundance: many
CDR3nt: TGCAGTGCCGGCCGACTAGCGGGGGAGGAGACCCAGTACTTC
CDR3aa: CSAGRLAGEETQYF

v_gene: TRBV7-2
j_gene: TRBJ1-4
d_gene: -
abundance: -
CDR3nt: TGTGCCAGCAGCTTCCGGGACAAGGGTGAAAAACTGTTTTTT
CDR3aa: CASSFRDKGEKLFF

v_gene: TRBV18
j_gene: TRBJ2-1
d_gene: -
abundance: -
CDR3nt: TGTGCCAGCTCACGGGAATACAGGGAGGGTGAGCAGTTCTTC
CDR3aa: CASSREYREGEQFF

v_gene: TRBV6-5
j_gene: TRBJ2-3
d_gene: TRBD2
abundance: -
CDR3nt: TGTGCCAGCCGGGGGGCGGGGGGCGACACGCAGTATTTT
CDR3aa: CASRGAGGDTQYF

v_gene: TRBV28
j_gene: TRBJ2-1
d_gene: TRBD2
abundance: many
CDR3nt: TGTGCCAGCAGACCGTCCGGGACTAGCCCCCACAATGAGCAGTTCTTC
CDR3aa: CASRPSGTSPHNEQFF

v_gene: TRBV12-3/TRBV12-4
j_gene: TRBJ2-1
d_gene: TRBD2
abundance: many
CDR3nt: TGTGCCAGCATCATCAGCGGGGGGGCCGCGAATGAGCAGTTCTTC
CDR3aa: CASIISGGAANEQFF

v_gene: TRBV10-3
j_gene: TRBJ2-5
d_gene: TRBD2
abundance: -
CDR3nt: TGTGCCATCAGTGGGGGTATAGCGGGGGACCAAGAGACCCAGTACTTC
CDR3aa: CAISGGIAGDQETQYF

v_gene: TRBV5-4
j_gene: TRBJ2-2
d_gene: -
abundance: many
CDR3nt: TGTGCCAGCAGCTTGGCTCTGAACACCGGGGAGCTGTTTTTT
CDR3aa: CASSLALNTGELFF

v_gene: TRBV27
j_gene: TRBJ1-4
d_gene: -
abundance: -
CDR3nt: TGTGCCAGCAAGTTGGGACACCATAATGAAAAACTGTTTTTT
CDR3aa: CASKLGHHNEKLFF

v_gene: TRBV5-1
j_gene: TRBJ2-3
d_gene: -
abundance: few
CDR3nt: TGCGCCAGCAAAATCCCGGGGAGCACAGATACGCAGTATTTT
CDR3aa: CASKIPGSTDTQYF

v_gene: TRBV5-6
j_gene: TRBJ2-4
d_gene: -
abundance: many
CDR3nt: TGTGCCAGCAGCCCATGGGGGGTTACAAACATTCAGTACTTC
CDR3aa: CASSPWGVTNIQYF

v_gene: TRBV7-3
j_gene: TRBJ2-3
d_gene: -
abundance: few
CDR3nt: TGTGCCAGCACGTGGGGGGGCACAGATACGCAGTATTTT
CDR3aa: CASTWGGTDTQYF

v_gene: TRBV18
j_gene: TRBJ2-7
d_gene: -
abundance: -
CDR3nt: TGTGCCAGCTCTCCGATCCACCGGGAAGACTACGAGCAGTACTTC
CDR3aa: CASSPIHREDYEQYF

v_gene: TRBV19
j_gene: TRBJ1-5
d_gene: -
abundance: -
CDR3nt: TGTGCCAGTAGTGAGCAGGGGCGGCTGCCCCAGCATTTT
CDR3aa: CASSEQGRLPQHF

v_gene: TRBV7-3
j_gene: TRBJ2-1
d_gene: TRBD2
abundance: -
CDR3nt: TGTGCCAGCAGTGGGACTAGCGGGGGGAATGAGCAGTTCTTC
CDR3aa: CASSGTSGGNEQFF

v_gene: TRBV7-9
j_gene: TRBJ2-6
d_gene: TRBD2
abundance: few
CDR3nt: TGTGCCAGCAGCACGGGGGGCTCTGGGGCCAACGTCCTGACTTTC
CDR3aa: CASSTGGSGANVLTF

v_gene: TRBV5-1
j_gene: TRBJ1-1
d_gene: -
abundance: few
CDR3nt: TGCGCCAGCTGGGCGGGACTGAACACTGAAGCTTTCTTT
CDR3aa: CASWAGLNTEAFF

v_gene: TRBV12-3/TRBV12-4
j_gene: TRBJ1-1
d_gene: -
abundance: many
CDR3nt: TGTGCCAGCAGTTTTGGGCGGAACACTGAAGCTTTCTTT
CDR3aa: CASSFGRNTEAFF

v_gene: TRBV9
j_gene: TRBJ1-3
d_gene: -
abundance: -
CDR3nt: TGCGCCAGCAGCTCGAGGGACTCTGGAAACACCATATATTTT
CDR3aa: CASSSRDSGNTIYF